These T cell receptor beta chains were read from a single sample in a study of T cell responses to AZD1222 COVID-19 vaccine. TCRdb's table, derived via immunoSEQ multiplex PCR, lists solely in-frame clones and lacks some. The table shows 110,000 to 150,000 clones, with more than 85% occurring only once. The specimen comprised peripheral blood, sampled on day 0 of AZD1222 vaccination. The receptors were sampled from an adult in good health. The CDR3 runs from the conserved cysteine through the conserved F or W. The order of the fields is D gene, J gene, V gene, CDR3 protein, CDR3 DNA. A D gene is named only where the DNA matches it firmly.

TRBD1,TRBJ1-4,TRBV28,CASRVWGPDREGSNEKLFF,TGTGCCAGCAGAGTTTGGGGCCCGGACAGGGAGGGATCTAATGAAAAACTGTTTTTT
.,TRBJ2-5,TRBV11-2,CASSLEVEETQYF,TGTGCCAGCAGCTTAGAGGTGGAAGAGACCCAGTACTTC
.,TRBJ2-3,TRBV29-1,CSVGEAASTDTQYF,TGCAGCGTTGGCGAGGCAGCTAGCACAGATACGCAGTATTTT
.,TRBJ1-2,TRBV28,CASRSAGAFGYTF,TGTGCCAGCAGATCCGCAGGGGCGTTTGGCTACACCTTC
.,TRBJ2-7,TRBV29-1,CSVAGRVNGEQYF,TGCAGCGTTGCAGGACGGGTAAATGGCGAGCAGTACTTC
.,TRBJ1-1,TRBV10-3,CAISESGTLNTEAFF,TGTGCCATCAGTGAGTCGGGGACATTGAACACTGAAGCTTTCTTT
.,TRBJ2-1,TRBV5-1,CASSLGGDTHNEQFF,TGCGCCAGCAGCTTGGGGGGTGACACCCACAATGAGCAGTTCTTC
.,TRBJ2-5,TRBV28,CASSFGGRGLPETQYF,TGTGCCAGCAGTTTTGGAGGGAGGGGGCTTCCCGAGACCCAGTACTTC
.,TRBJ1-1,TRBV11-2,CASSLGQGTFEAFF,TGTGCCAGCAGCTTAGGGCAGGGGACGTTTGAAGCTTTCTTT
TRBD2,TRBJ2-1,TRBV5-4,CASSFRGSNEQFF,TGTGCCAGCAGCTTCCGCGGGAGCAATGAGCAGTTCTTC